The rows below give T cell receptor beta chains drawn from one sample of a study of blood T cell repertoires in COVID-19. This table comes from immunoSEQ multiplex PCR, and its TCRdb copy is limited to in-frame clones, with some not included. In the table there are 200,000 to 250,000 clones, roughly nine tenths of which are singletons. Sequenced: peripheral blood. The receptors derive from a man aged 55-75 years with acute or convalescent COVID-19. The CDR3 runs from the conserved cysteine through the conserved F or W. A D gene is named only where the DNA matches it firmly. Only part of the rows carry a size: once, few, many, or a class if the clone is expanded.

length	V	J	D	size	CDR3	DNA
15	TRBV9	TRBJ1-4	.	.	CASSVSVQGGEKLFF	TGTGCCAGCAGCGTATCAGTACAGGGTGGTGAAAAACTGTTTTTT
14	TRBV6-2/TRBV6-3	TRBJ1-3	.	.	CASSPATTGNTIYF	TGTGCCAGCAGCCCTGCCACAACTGGAAACACCATATATTTT
15	TRBV5-1	TRBJ2-7	TRBD2	.	CASSLRLAGIDEQYF	TGCGCCAGCAGCTTGAGACTAGCGGGAATTGACGAGCAGTACTTC
15	TRBV7-2	TRBJ2-5	TRBD1	.	CASSLVGGSGETQYF	TGTGCCAGCAGCTTAGTAGGGGGCAGCGGAGAGACCCAGTACTTC
14	TRBV10-3	TRBJ2-7	TRBD1	.	CAISAGTGFNEQYF	TGTGCCATCAGTGCCGGGACAGGGTTCAACGAGCAGTACTTC
18	TRBV4-3	TRBJ2-2	TRBD2	.	CASSQRTSGGANTGELFF	TGCGCCAGCAGCCAACGGACTAGCGGGGGGGCGAACACCGGGGAGCTGTTTTTT
16	TRBV3-1/TRBV3-2	TRBJ1-5	.	.	CASSQSDPSGGRPQHF	TGTGCCAGCAGCCAAAGCGACCCCTCGGGGGGTAGGCCCCAGCATTTT
11	TRBV6-6	TRBJ2-2	.	.	CASRQTGELFF	TGTGCCAGCAGACAAACCGGGGAGCTGTTTTTT
17	TRBV10-3	TRBJ2-7	TRBD2	few	CAISEVRTSGTPYEQYF	TGTGCCATCAGTGAAGTACGGACTAGCGGGACCCCCTACGAGCAGTACTTC
16	TRBV5-5	TRBJ1-5	.	.	CASSPTGTLENQPQHF	TGTGCCAGCAGCCCGACCGGGACATTGGAAAATCAGCCCCAGCATTTT
14	TRBV7-2	TRBJ2-1	.	.	CASSPQGAYNEQFF	TGTGCCAGCAGCCCCCAAGGAGCGTACAATGAGCAGTTCTTC
15	TRBV25-1	TRBJ2-1	TRBD2	.	CASSESSGRVTEQFF	TGTGCCAGCAGTGAATCCAGCGGGAGGGTTACTGAGCAGTTCTTC
13	TRBV19	TRBJ1-5	.	.	CVSAPQVNQPQHF	TGTGTCTCGGCACCACAGGTCAATCAGCCCCAGCATTTT
14	TRBV6-1	TRBJ1-1	TRBD1	.	CASSETGANTEAFF	TGTGCCAGCAGTGAGACAGGGGCGAACACTGAAGCTTTCTTT
15	TRBV24-1	TRBJ2-7	TRBD1	.	CATSDPGTGGYEQYF	TGTGCCACCAGTGACCCCGGGACAGGGGGTTACGAGCAGTACTTC
15	TRBV30	TRBJ2-4	.	.	CAWSASGGAKNIQYF	TGTGCCTGGAGTGCCTCAGGGGGGGCCAAAAACATTCAGTACTTC
16	TRBV6-2/TRBV6-3	TRBJ2-3	TRBD1	.	CASSYTGQGRTDTQYF	TGTGCCAGCAGTTACACCGGACAGGGGAGGACAGATACGCAGTATTTT
15	TRBV19	TRBJ2-7	.	.	CASSLNPGQQSEQYF	TGTGCCAGTAGTCTAAACCCGGGACAACAATCCGAGCAGTACTTC
14	TRBV21-1	TRBJ1-2	.	.	CASSNYRGYGGYTF	TGTGCCAGCAGCAATTATCGAGGGTATGGTGGCTACACCTTC
15	TRBV6-5	TRBJ1-5	.	.	CASFRSGGVAQPQHF	TGTGCCAGCTTTCGGTCGGGGGGGGTCGCTCAGCCCCAGCATTTT
16	TRBV27	TRBJ2-1	TRBD2	once	CASSLSGTSGRGEQFF	TGTGCCAGCAGTTTATCTGGGACTAGCGGGAGGGGGGAGCAGTTCTTC
16	TRBV7-8	TRBJ2-1	.	.	CASSLAQTVFVSEQFF	TGTGCCAGCAGCTTAGCGCAAACGGTCTTTGTAAGTGAGCAGTTCTTC
16	TRBV5-4	TRBJ2-1	TRBD2	.	CASSLPPSGGNNEQFF	TGTGCCAGCAGCTTACCGCCTAGCGGAGGCAACAATGAGCAGTTCTTC
15	TRBV7-8	TRBJ2-5	.	.	CASSLGQTNQETQYF	TGTGCCAGCAGCTTAGGACAGACGAACCAAGAGACCCAGTACTTC
16	TRBV6-6	TRBJ2-1	.	.	CASSYSGRGYYNEQFF	TGTGCCAGCAGTTACTCAGGAAGGGGATACTACAATGAGCAGTTCTTC
15	TRBV10-3	TRBJ1-5	.	.	CAISEWGEGNQPQHF	TGTGCCATCAGTGAGTGGGGGGAAGGCAATCAGCCCCAGCATTTT
17	TRBV1	TRBJ2-1	.	.	CTSSLGTSSGDHNEQFF	TGCACCAGCAGCCTTGGGACCTCTAGCGGGGACCACAATGAGCAGTTCTTC
13	TRBV28	TRBJ2-3	TRBD1	.	CACRDRGTDTQYF	TGTGCCTGCCGGGACAGGGGAACAGATACGCAGTATTTT
13	TRBV24-1	TRBJ2-5	.	.	CATSDPGLGLRYF	TGTGCCACCAGTGACCCCGGTTTGGGCCTACGCTACTTC
12	TRBV12-3/TRBV12-4	TRBJ2-7	.	.	CASSLVRDEQYF	TGTGCCAGCAGTTTAGTCAGGGACGAGCAGTACTTC
17	TRBV7-3	TRBJ2-1	TRBD2	.	CASSPIPSSGTYNEQFF	TGTGCCAGCAGTCCCATCCCCTCTAGCGGGACATACAATGAGCAGTTCTTC
17	TRBV28	TRBJ1-5	.	once	CASSFSGALGNNQPQHF	TGTGCCAGCAGTTTTTCAGGGGCCCTAGGTAACAATCAGCCCCAGCATTTT
13	TRBV7-2	TRBJ2-7	.	.	CASSSNAGLQQYF	TGTGCCAGCAGCTCCAATGCCGGACTACAGCAGTACTTC
15	TRBV7-3	TRBJ1-6	.	.	CASSLNPAYNSPLHF	TGTGCCAGCAGCTTAAATCCAGCCTATAATTCACCCCTCCACTTT
15	TRBV7-6	TRBJ1-1	.	.	CASSLAAQGNTEAFF	TGTGCCAGCAGCTTAGCGGCACAGGGGAACACTGAAGCTTTCTTT
17	TRBV4-2	TRBJ2-2	TRBD1	few	CASSPGQGGANTGELFF	TGTGCCAGCAGCCCCGGACAGGGGGGCGCGAACACCGGGGAGCTGTTTTTT
15	TRBV6-5	TRBJ2-1	.	.	CASSYLLGATNEQFF	TGTGCCAGCAGTTACTTACTAGGAGCGACCAATGAGCAGTTCTTC
17	TRBV30	TRBJ2-1	TRBD1	.	CAWSVGRGQGVGNEQFF	TGTGCCTGGAGTGTAGGGAGGGGACAGGGTGTTGGCAATGAGCAGTTCTTC
15	TRBV29-1	TRBJ1-1	TRBD1	.	CSVVALGQGHTEAFF	TGCAGCGTTGTGGCGTTGGGACAGGGGCACACTGAAGCTTTCTTT
15	TRBV5-6	TRBJ2-3	.	few	CASSLGHEGTDTQYF	TGTGCCAGCAGCTTGGGACACGAAGGCACAGATACGCAGTATTTT
15	TRBV11-3	TRBJ2-3	.	.	CASSVGGPRTDTQYF	TGTGCCAGCTCCGTTGGGGGCCCTCGCACAGATACGCAGTATTTT
16	TRBV9	TRBJ1-2	TRBD1	.	CASSVSAGQKQDGYTF	TGTGCCAGCAGCGTATCGGCGGGACAGAAGCAAGATGGCTACACCTTC
16	TRBV5-1	TRBJ2-5	.	.	CASRLEEDGSGETQYF	TGCGCCAGCAGATTGGAGGAGGATGGGTCAGGAGAGACCCAGTACTTC
14	TRBV30	TRBJ2-7	TRBD2	.	CAQDGGRGSYEQYF	TGTGCCCAGGACGGTGGGCGGGGGTCCTACGAGCAGTACTTC
18	TRBV7-3	TRBJ2-5	TRBD2	few	CASSYGTSGRPPQETQYF	TGTGCCAGCAGCTACGGGACTAGCGGGAGGCCCCCCCAAGAGACCCAGTACTTC
14	TRBV28	TRBJ2-7	TRBD1	.	CASSSVTGSYEQYF	TGTGCCAGCAGTTCGGTGACAGGGTCATACGAGCAGTACTTC
15	TRBV6-6	TRBJ2-6	.	.	CASSYKGAGANVLTF	TGTGCCAGCAGTTACAAGGGGGCTGGGGCCAACGTCCTGACTTTC
17	TRBV7-3	TRBJ2-1	TRBD2	.	CASSLSFGSSGGSQQFF	TGTGCCAGCAGCTTAAGCTTTGGCTCTAGCGGGGGGTCCCAGCAGTTCTTC
14	TRBV29-1	TRBJ2-3	TRBD2	few	CSVVDSGSSDTQYF	TGCAGCGTTGTGGATAGCGGGAGCTCAGATACGCAGTATTTT
13	TRBV5-4	TRBJ2-1	.	.	CASSLGQRDEQFF	TGTGCCAGCAGCTTGGGACAGCGTGATGAGCAGTTCTTC
19	TRBV6-1	TRBJ1-5	.	few	CASSEEVQVQGLASQPQHF	TGTGCCAGCAGTGAAGAGGTTCAGGTACAGGGCTTGGCGAGTCAGCCCCAGCATTTT
15	TRBV9	TRBJ2-2	.	once	CASSAGDFNTGELFF	TGTGCCAGCAGCGCCGGGGACTTTAACACCGGGGAGCTGTTTTTT
13	TRBV6-8	TRBJ2-7	TRBD2	.	CATLPGGFLEQYF	TGTGCCACCCTTCCCGGGGGGTTCCTCGAGCAGTACTTC
13	TRBV10-3	TRBJ1-3	.	few	CAISGTSGNTIYF	TGTGCCATCAGCGGGACATCGGGAAACACCATATATTTT